The clone carrying this TCR beta chain was seen more than once but under ten times. CDR3 length: 16 residues. J was trimmed by 4 bases and V by 4 bases; bases with no gene match: 8. Germline V gene lookup returns CDR1 SEHNR and CDR2 FQNEAQ (reference sequence). The data stem from a study of molecular identifiers for immune sequencing clone quantification. Previously reported methods and listed TCR primers produced the bulk TCR libraries. TCRdb passed the PCR reads through MiXCR, listing each CDR3 protein once. The sample includes tens of thousands of distinct CDR3 sequences, 15% to 20% of them seen just once.

This clonotype originated in a human donor in good health. Some libraries in this study had Jurkat cell RNA spiked in. The specimen sequenced was naive CD8+ T cells from blood, with Jurkat cell RNA spiked in. This sample's subset: FACS-sorted CD8+CD4-CCR7+CD45RA+ naive T cells. V and J are TRBV7-9 and TRBJ2-3; 10 bases agree with TRBD2. The CDR3: CASSSPVAGGSDTQYF. The DNA for the CDR3 is TGTGCCAGCAGCTCCCCGGTAGCGGGGGGTTCAGATACGCAGTATTTT. The variable domain in full, completed from reference TRBV7-9 and TRBJ2-3, reads DTGVSQNPRHKITKRGQNVTFRCDPISEHNRLYWYRQTLGQGPEFLTYFQNEAQLEKSRLLSDRFSAERPKGSFSTLEIQRTEQGDSAMYLCASSSPVAGGSDTQYFGPGTRLTVL.